This TCR beta chain was sequenced in a study of Ad26.COV2.S vaccination and SARS-CoV-2 variants. Whole-study results and caveats: The breadth of spike-specific CD8+ and CD4+ T cell responses after vaccination was reportedly substantial. Spike-specific TCR breadth ran higher among vaccine recipients than placebo recipients. It was found that vaccine and placebo recipients had similar non-spike TCR breadth.

Turning to this clone: The target antigen is unknown.

Using immunoSEQ multiplex PCR, the repertoire was profiled, and TCRdb retains in-frame clones only, with some absent. Of over 110,000 clones listed, roughly 89% are singletons. The CDR3 spans 15 residues. With V trimmed by 5 bases and J by 1 base, 7 bases remained unmatched. Germline CDR1 MNHEY, CDR2 SVGEGT. This sample comprised peripheral blood, obtained after recovery from COVID-19. This TCR was sampled from a human donor who had recovered from COVID-19. The chain links TRBV6-2 or TRBV6-3 to TRBJ2-5, with 7 bases that match TRBD1. The DNA for the CDR3 is TGTGCCAGCAGTCCGACAGGGCTAGTCCAAGAGACCCAGTACTTC. Translation gives CASSPTGLVQETQYF.